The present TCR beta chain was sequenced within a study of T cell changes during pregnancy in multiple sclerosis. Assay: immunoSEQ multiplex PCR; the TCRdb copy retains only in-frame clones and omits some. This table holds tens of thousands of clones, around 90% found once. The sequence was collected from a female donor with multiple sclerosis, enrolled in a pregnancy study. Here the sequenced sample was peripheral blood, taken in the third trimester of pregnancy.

This CDR3 is CASSPSGGPYNEQFF. The CDR3 DNA sequence: TGTGCCAGCAGCCCTAGCGGGGGACCTTACAATGAGCAGTTCTTC. The chain couples TRBV7-9 to TRBJ2-1; 10 positions match TRBD2. The CDR3 sequence is 15 residues long. V was pared by 5 bases and J by 4 bases, with 5 bases of the junction left unmatched. Germline V CDR1 and CDR2: SEHNR, FQNEAQ (reference sequence).